The present TCR beta chain was sequenced within a study of T cells after yellow fever vaccination. Researchers made TCR cDNA using 5'RACE template switching, and this step added a universal primer site and UMIs. One entry per CDR3 protein results from TCRdb running MiXCR on the 5' RACE reads. The repertoire holds some 350,000 distinct CDR3 sequences, with approximately 4% as singletons. This clonotype was picked up a small number of times. No antigen is known for it. The germline V gene has CDR1 MNHEY and CDR2 SVGAGI. The CDR3 loop spans 17 amino acids. The J segment lost 5 bases and the V segment lost 0 bases, leaving 12 bases of the junction unmatched. Overall study results and limits: A faster peak, day 5 versus 15, was reached by the weaker secondary response. Primary-vaccination clones mostly resurfaced post-booster (more than 95% CD4, roughly 90% CD8).

The source material was PBMCs, sampled 5 days after the yellow fever booster vaccination. The chain joins TRBV6-5 to TRBJ1-1; TRBD1 matches 7 bases. The sequence was collected from a man aged 18-30 years who received the YFV17D yellow fever vaccine. Here the CDR3 reads CASSYSIGAGGVTEAFF. CDR3 DNA: TGTGCCAGCAGTTACTCGATTGGGGCAGGGGGTGTGACTGAAGCTTTCTTT.